This T cell receptor (beta chain) was documented in a study of a mutant IDH1 vaccine in newly diagnosed glioma. Study as a whole: Radiotherapy, temozolomide, or both had been given previously, and both were given to most.

This clone was recorded only once. Its specificity is unknown. Documented time point: week 35, safety follow-up. Every single dose of the vaccine, 300 ug of mutant IDH1 20-mer peptide, came with topical imiquimod. Germline-derived CDR1 and CDR2 are SGHAT and FQNNGV. Trimming took off 0 bases at V and 9 bases at J, with 11 bases between the two ends. The CDR3 is 14 amino acids. The table came from immunoSEQ multiplex PCR; TCRdb's copy has only in-frame clones and leaves some out. Of 50,000 to 70,000 clones listed, around four fifths are singletons. Specimen: PBMCs, collected from a glioma patient whose treatment included an IDH1 peptide vaccine. The TCR was taken from a man aged 30 to 39 with glioma. The V gene is TRBV11-2, the J gene TRBJ2-2; D perhaps matches TRBD2 (6 bases). This CDR3 reads CASSLDPGLRELFF. The CDR3 bases are TGTGCCAGCAGCTTAGATCCGGGACTCAGGGAGCTGTTTTTT.